This entry features one T cell receptor beta chain sequence. Its target is not known. Assay: immunoSEQ multiplex PCR; the TCRdb copy retains only in-frame clones and omits some. The sample holds around 100,000 clones, roughly nine tenths seen once. These data come from a study of T cell responses to AZD1222 COVID-19 vaccine. Whole-study results and caveats: Spike-specific TCR breadth and depth went up after people got two AZD1222 doses. White British donors predominated, females outnumbered males, and clonal diversity was possibly underestimated.

CDR1 PRHDT and CDR2 FYEKMQ come from the germline V gene (reference sequence). The CDR3 totals 14 residues. V was trimmed by 5 bases and J by 0 bases, leaving 10 bases between them. The chain links TRBV13 to TRBJ1-2; D call uncertain. The clonotype comes from an adult in good health. The sample consisted of peripheral blood, taken on day 0 of AZD1222 vaccination. This chain's CDR3 is CASSPPVANYGYTF. The CDR3 region has the DNA TGTGCCAGCAGCCCCCCTGTCGCTAACTATGGCTACACCTTC.